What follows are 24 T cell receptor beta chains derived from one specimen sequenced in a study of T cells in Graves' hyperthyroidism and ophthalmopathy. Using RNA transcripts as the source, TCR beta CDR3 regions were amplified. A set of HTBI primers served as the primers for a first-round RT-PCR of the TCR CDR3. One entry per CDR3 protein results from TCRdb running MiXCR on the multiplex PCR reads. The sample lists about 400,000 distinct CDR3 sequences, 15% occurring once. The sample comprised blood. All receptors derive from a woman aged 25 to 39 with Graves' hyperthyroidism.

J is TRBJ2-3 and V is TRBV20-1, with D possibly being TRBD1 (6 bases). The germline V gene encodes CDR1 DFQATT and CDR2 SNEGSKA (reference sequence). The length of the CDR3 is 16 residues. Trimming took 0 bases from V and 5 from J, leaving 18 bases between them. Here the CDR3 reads CSAREGSRGVKDTQYF. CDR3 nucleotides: TGCAGTGCTAGAGAGGGTTCCAGGGGTGTTAAAGATACGCAGTATTTT.

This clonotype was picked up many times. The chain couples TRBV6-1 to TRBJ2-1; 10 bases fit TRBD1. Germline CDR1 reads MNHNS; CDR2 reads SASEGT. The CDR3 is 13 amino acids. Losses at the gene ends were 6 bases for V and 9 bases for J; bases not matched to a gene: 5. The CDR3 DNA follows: TGTGCCAGCAGGGGACAGGGGTGGGGTGAGCAGTTCTTC. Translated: CASRGQGWGEQFF.

In DNA, the CDR3 is TGTGCCAGCGAAACCCGGACTAGCGGGAGTTCTGATACGCAGTATTTT. This gives the protein CASETRTSGSSDTQYF. The V and J genes are TRBV3-1 and TRBJ2-3, with 13 bases fitting TRBD2. With 8 bases clipped from V and 6 bases from J, the junction kept 11 bases outside the gene matches. The CDR3 runs to 16 residues. Germline loops: CDR1 LGHDT, CDR2 YNNKEL (reference sequence).

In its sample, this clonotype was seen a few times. CDR3 nucleotides: TGTGCCAGCAGCCGGAGACGGGCGGGAGGCCCCGACTACGAGCAGTACTTC. Translating gives CASSRRRAGGPDYEQYF. The chain uses TRBV7-6 and TRBJ2-7, with 8 bases fitting TRBD2. The germline gives CDR1 SGHVS, CDR2 FNYEAQ. Trimming removed 5 bases from V and 3 bases from J; junction bases left unmatched: 15. The CDR3 runs 17 residues.

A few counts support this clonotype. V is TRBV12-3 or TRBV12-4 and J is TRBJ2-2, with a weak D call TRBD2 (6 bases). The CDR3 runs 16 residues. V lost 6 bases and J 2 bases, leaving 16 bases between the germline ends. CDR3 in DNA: TGTGCCAGCAGCCCGGATTTAGCGGCCAACACCGGGGAGCTGTTTTTT. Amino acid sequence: CASSPDLAANTGELFF.

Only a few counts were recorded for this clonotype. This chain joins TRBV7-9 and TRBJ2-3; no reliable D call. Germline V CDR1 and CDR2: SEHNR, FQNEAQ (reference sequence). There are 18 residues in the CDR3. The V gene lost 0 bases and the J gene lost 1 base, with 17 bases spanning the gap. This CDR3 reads CASSLADYVSLGTDTQYF. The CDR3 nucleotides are TGTGCCAGCAGCTTAGCGGATTATGTATCTCTGGGCACAGATACGCAGTATTTT.

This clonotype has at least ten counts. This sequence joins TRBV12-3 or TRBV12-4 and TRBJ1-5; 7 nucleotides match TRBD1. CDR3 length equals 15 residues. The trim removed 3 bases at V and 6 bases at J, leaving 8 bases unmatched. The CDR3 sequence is CASSFPGGLGQPQHF. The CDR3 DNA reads TGTGCCAGCAGTTTCCCAGGGGGGTTAGGTCAGCCCCAGCATTTT.

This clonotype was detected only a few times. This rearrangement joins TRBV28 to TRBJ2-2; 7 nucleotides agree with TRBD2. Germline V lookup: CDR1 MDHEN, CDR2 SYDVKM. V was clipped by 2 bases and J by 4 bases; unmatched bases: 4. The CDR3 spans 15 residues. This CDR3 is CASSLRAGVTGELFF. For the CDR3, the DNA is TGTGCCAGCAGTTTAAGGGCGGGAGTCACCGGGGAGCTGTTTTTT. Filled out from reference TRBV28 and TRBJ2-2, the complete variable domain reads DVKVTQSSRYLVKRTGEKVFLECVQDMDHENMFWYRQDPGLGLRLIYFSYDVKMKEKGDIPEGYSVSREKKERFSLILESASTNQTSMYLCASSLRAGVTGELFFGEGSRLTVL.

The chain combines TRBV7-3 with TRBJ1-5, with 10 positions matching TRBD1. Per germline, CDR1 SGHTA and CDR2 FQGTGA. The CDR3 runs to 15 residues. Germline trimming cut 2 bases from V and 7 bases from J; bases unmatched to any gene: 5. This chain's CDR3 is CASSLRDRGDQPQHF. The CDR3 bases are TGTGCCAGCAGCTTACGGGACAGGGGAGACCAGCCCCAGCATTTT.

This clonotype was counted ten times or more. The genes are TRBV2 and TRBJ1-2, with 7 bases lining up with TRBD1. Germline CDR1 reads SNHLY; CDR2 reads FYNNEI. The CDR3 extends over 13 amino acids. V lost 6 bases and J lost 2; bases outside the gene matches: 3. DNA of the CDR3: TGTGCCAGCAGCGTACAGGGGAACTATGGCTACACCTTC. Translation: CASSVQGNYGYTF.

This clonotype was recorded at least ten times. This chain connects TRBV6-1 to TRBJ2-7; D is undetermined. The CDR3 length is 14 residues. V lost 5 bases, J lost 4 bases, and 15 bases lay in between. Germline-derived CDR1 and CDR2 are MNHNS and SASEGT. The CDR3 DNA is TGTGCCAGCAGTCGACTTAGATCAGATTACGAGCAGTACTTC. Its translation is CASSRLRSDYEQYF.

CDR3 residues: CASSQGPGERGAFF. The CDR3 region has the DNA TGTGCCAGCAGTCAGGGACCGGGGGAAAGGGGAGCTTTCTTT. The chain employs TRBV6-2 or TRBV6-3 and TRBJ1-1; possible D gene TRBD1, 5 bases. CDR1 is MNHEY, CDR2 SVGEGT, per germline. The CDR3 sequence is 14 residues long. V lost 5 bases to trimming and J lost 10 bases, with 20 bases between them.

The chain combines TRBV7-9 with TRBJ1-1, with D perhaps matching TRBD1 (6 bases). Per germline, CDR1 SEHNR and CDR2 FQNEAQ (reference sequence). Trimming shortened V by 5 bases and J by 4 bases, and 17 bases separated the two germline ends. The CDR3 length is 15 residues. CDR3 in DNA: TGTGCCAGCAGCCAGCAAAGGGGGGCCTCCACTGAAGCTTTCTTT. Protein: CASSQQRGASTEAFF.

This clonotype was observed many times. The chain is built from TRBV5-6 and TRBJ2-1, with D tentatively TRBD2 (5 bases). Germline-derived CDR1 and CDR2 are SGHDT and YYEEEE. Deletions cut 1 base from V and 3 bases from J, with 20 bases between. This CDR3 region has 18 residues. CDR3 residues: CASSLYGLARGLYNEQFF. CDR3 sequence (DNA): TGTGCCAGCAGCTTGTACGGGTTGGCTAGAGGGCTCTACAATGAGCAGTTCTTC.

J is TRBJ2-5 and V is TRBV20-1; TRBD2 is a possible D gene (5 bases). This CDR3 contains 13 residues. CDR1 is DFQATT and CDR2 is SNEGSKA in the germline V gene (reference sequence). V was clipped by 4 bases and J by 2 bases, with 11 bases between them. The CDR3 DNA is TGCAGTGCTACGGATCTAGCACAAGAGACCCAGTACTTC. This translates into CSATDLAQETQYF.

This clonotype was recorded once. The CDR3 sequence: CASSLTGTVNSPLHF. The CDR3, as DNA: TGTGCCAGCAGTTTAACCGGGACGGTAAATTCACCCCTCCACTTT. The chain is built from TRBV28 and TRBJ1-6, with TRBD1 as a possible D gene (5 bases). CDR3 length: 15 residues. V lost 2 bases and J 7 bases, leaving 12 bases between the germline ends. Germline V CDR1 and CDR2: MDHEN, SYDVKM. Full variable domain (outside the CDR3, taken from reference TRBV28 and TRBJ1-6): DVKVTQSSRYLVKRTGEKVFLECVQDMDHENMFWYRQDPGLGLRLIYFSYDVKMKEKGDIPEGYSVSREKKERFSLILESASTNQTSMYLCASSLTGTVNSPLHFGNGTRLTVT.

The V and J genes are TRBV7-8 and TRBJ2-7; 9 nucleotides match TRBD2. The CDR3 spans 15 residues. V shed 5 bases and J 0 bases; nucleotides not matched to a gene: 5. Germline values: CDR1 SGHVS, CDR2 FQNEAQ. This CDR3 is CASSLVSGGSYEQYF. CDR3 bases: TGTGCCAGCAGCCTCGTTAGCGGGGGCTCCTACGAGCAGTACTTC.

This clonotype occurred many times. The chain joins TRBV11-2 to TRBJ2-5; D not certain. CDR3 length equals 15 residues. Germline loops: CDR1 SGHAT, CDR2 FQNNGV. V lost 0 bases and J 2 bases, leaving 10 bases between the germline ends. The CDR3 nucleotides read TGTGCCAGCAGCTTAGATATGACATTACAAGAGACCCAGTACTTC. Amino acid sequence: CASSLDMTLQETQYF. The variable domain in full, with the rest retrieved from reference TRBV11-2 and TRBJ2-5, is EAGVAQSPRYKIIEKRQSVAFWCNPISGHATLYWYQQILGQGPKLLIQFQNNGVVDDSQLPKDRFSAERLKGVDSTLKIQPAKLEDSAVYLCASSLDMTLQETQYFGPGTRLLVL.

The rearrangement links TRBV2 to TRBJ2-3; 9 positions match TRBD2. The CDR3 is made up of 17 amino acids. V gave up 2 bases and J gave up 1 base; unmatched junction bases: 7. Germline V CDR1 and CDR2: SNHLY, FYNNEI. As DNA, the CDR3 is TGTGCCAGCAGTGAAATGCTAGCGGGACGGGGCACAGATACGCAGTATTTT. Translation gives CASSEMLAGRGTDTQYF.

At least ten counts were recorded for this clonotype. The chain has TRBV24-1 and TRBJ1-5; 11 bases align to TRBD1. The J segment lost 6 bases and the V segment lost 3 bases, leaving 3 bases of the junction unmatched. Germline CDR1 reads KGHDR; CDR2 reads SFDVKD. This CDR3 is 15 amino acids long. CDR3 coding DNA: TGTGCCACCAGTGATGGGACAGGGGGTGCTCAGCCCCAGCATTTT. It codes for CATSDGTGGAQPQHF.

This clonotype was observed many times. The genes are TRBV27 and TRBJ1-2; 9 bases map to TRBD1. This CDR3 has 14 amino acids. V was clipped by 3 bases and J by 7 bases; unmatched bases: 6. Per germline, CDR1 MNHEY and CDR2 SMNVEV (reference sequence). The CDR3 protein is CASSFDRGVGGYTF. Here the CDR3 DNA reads TGTGCCAGCAGTTTTGACAGGGGGGTCGGTGGCTACACCTTC.

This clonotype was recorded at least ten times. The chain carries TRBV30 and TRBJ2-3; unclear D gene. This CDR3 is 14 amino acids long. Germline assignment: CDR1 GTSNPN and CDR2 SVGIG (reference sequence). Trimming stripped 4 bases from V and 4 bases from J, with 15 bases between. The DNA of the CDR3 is TGTGCCTGGACCCCTCGGCATGGCGCAGATACGCAGTATTTT. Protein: CAWTPRHGADTQYF.

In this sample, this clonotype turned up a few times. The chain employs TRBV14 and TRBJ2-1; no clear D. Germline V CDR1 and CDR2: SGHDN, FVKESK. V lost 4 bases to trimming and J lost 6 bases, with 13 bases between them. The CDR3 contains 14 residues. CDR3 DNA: TGTGCCAGCAGCCCCTGGGAAGGCCCCAATGAGCAGTTCTTC. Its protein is CASSPWEGPNEQFF.

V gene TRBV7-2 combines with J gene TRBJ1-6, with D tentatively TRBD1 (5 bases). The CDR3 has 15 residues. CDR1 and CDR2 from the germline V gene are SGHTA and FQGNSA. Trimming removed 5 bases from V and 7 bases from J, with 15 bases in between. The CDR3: CASSLYGGKNSPLHF. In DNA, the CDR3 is TGTGCCAGCAGCCTATACGGGGGGAAGAATTCACCCCTCCACTTT.